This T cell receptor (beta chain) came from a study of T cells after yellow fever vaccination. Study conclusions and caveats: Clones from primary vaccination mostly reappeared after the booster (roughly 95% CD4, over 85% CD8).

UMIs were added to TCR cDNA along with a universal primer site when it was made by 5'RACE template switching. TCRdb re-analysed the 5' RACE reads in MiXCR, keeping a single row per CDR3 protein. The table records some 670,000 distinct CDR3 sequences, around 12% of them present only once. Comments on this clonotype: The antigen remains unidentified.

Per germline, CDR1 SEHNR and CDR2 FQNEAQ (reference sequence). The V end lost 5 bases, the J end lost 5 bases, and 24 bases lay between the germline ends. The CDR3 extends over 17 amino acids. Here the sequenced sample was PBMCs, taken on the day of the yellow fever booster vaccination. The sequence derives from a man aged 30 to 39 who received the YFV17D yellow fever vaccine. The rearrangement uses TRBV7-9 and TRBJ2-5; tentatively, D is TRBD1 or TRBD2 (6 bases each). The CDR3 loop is CASSPPWGAAGMETQYF. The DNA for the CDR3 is TGTGCCAGCAGCCCCCCATGGGGGGCGGCCGGGATGGAGACCCAGTACTTC.